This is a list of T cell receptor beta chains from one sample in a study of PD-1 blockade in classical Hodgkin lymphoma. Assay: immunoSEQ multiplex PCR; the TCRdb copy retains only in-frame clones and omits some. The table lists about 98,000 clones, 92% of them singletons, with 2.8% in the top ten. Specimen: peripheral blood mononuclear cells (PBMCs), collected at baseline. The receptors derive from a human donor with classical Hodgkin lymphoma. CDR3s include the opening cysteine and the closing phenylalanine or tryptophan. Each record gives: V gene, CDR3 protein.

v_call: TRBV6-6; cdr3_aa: CASSSKRYEQYF
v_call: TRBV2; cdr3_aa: CASSLQGTGTDTQYF
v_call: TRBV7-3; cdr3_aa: CASSVAGGPYEQYF
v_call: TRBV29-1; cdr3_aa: CSVLVGNTIYF
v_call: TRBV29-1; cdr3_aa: CSVEESGEVGVAKNIQYF
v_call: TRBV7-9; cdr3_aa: CASSPPGTSYETQYF
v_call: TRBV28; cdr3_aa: CASTAAGGGEQYF
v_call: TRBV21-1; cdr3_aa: CASNPSSDTHRGSYEQYF
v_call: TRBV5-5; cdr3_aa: CASSPTGLNQPQHF
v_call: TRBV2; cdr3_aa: CASREAGMNTEAFF
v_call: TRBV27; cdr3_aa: CASTQGTEAFF
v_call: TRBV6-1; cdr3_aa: CATQDRGENYEQYF
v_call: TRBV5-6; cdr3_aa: CASSSGGGSGEKLFF
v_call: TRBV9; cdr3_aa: CASSVNAGPLKAAEAFF